This T cell receptor (beta chain) comes out of a study of blood T cell repertoires in COVID-19 (dated by TCRdb to 2020 to 2021). Broadly, across the study: Samples covering the acute and convalescent phases of COVID-19 were provided by collaborators in the United States, Italy and Spain. Samples were obtained from the ongoing ImmuneRACE study (first 160 participants) and from over a thousand subjects provided by 6 global collaborators. A de-identified subject ID, COVID-19 status, age in years and sex were almost always included in the sample metadata. Where HLA class I and class II types were available, the types were taken from metadata supplied by the sample provider, not from assay-based typing. The repertoires were released in a freely available public database meant as a resource for research on the immune response to SARS-CoV-2. Deeply sampled blood TCRbeta repertoires from subjects exposed to, actively infected with, or recovered from COVID-19 were included in the dataset. The material from the prospective study consisted of cDNA or gDNA derived from T cells, B-cell-depleted T cells, or PBMCs. The full study reports these points: Clinical and demographic metadata were provided uncurated, with the amount varying by source and participant.

One collaborating source in Seattle enrolled patients during active infection and followed them longitudinally through the course of disease. The collaborating institutions used their own protocols to collect whole blood in K2EDTA tubes. For TCRbeta analysis, collaborator samples were shipped as frozen whole blood, as isolated PBMCs, or as DNA extracted from either sample type. The immunoSEQ Assay, a bias-controlled multiplex PCR, was used to amplify TCRbeta CDR3 regions from genomic DNA. The source study handled its data this way. Within the assay, amplification of reference gene primers was used to estimate how many nucleated cells each sample contained. Sequence reads were collapsed and filtered to measure the absolute abundance of every unique TCRbeta CDR3 rearrangement. For each sample, productive Simpson clonality was calculated as the square root of Simpson's diversity index over productive rearrangements. TCRdb mirrors the immuneACCESS table, restricted to in-frame sequences. Some clones are absent from its copies; in checked studies, under half trace to an unresolved V gene, and the reason for the others is unknown. V and J calls plus clone size are reproduced from that table; the DNA served to infer D and trimming. The sample includes approximately 61,000 clones, with roughly 84% observed a single time. Jointly, the top ten make up roughly 10% of the sample.

Based on the germline V gene, the CDR1 and CDR2 sequences are SQVTM and ANQGSEA. The CDR3 numbers 12 residues from cysteine through phenylalanine. Only the CDR3 part of the read is kept: 36 bases, read in frame from the first base. A remark on this clone: Its antigen is not yet known. No much larger clone exists at a distance of one base, and base qualities are not known.

The V and J genes are TRBV29-1 and TRBJ2-1; the D region possibly corresponds to TRBD2 (5 bases align). This sequence originates from a man aged 45-65 years with COVID-19, enrolled during active disease. Sequenced input: peripheral blood. The CDR3 sequence is CVGVGSYNEQFF. The DNA sequence is as follows: TGCGTCGGGGTGGGGTCCTACAATGAGCAGTTCTTC.